Listed below are T cell receptor beta chains from one sample, sequenced in a study of OX40 agonist ivuxolimab in advanced cancers. Some clones are missing from TCRdb's copy, which holds only in-frame ones; the method was immunoSEQ multiplex PCR. The sample includes fewer than 50,000 clones, about 91% of them seen just once. This sample comprised CD4+ or CD8+ T cells sorted from blood, obtained in a trial of the OX40 agonist ivuxolimab. The receptors here all came from an adult with an advanced solid tumor such as melanoma, head and neck, liver or kidney cancer. The CDR3 runs from the conserved cysteine through the conserved F or W. The D gene is left open where the match is weak. Clone size, where shown, is once, few, many, or a class for clones that have expanded.

v_gene: TRBV11-3; d_gene: -; j_gene: TRBJ2-2; abundance: -; CDR3aa: CASSFRAGTGELFF; CDR3nt: TGTGCCAGCAGCTTCAGGGCGGGCACCGGGGAGCTGTTTTTT
v_gene: TRBV28; d_gene: -; j_gene: TRBJ1-5; abundance: -; CDR3aa: CASLSMDGTQPQHF; CDR3nt: TGTGCCAGCCTGAGTATGGACGGGACTCAGCCCCAGCATTTT
v_gene: TRBV6-5; d_gene: -; j_gene: TRBJ2-1; abundance: once; CDR3aa: CASSYSDPPEHEQFF; CDR3nt: TGTGCCAGCAGTTACTCGGATCCCCCTGAGCATGAGCAGTTCTTC
v_gene: TRBV7-8; d_gene: TRBD2; j_gene: TRBJ2-5; abundance: -; CDR3aa: CASSNRERDLTETQYF; CDR3nt: TGTGCCAGCAGCAATCGCGAGCGGGATCTAACGGAGACCCAGTACTTC
v_gene: TRBV7-8; d_gene: -; j_gene: TRBJ2-5; abundance: -; CDR3aa: CASSLVMDQETQYF; CDR3nt: TGTGCCAGCAGCTTAGTCATGGACCAAGAGACCCAGTACTTC
v_gene: TRBV7-3; d_gene: -; j_gene: TRBJ2-7; abundance: -; CDR3aa: CASSLTGAPSPEQYF; CDR3nt: TGTGCCAGCAGCTTAACAGGGGCCCCTTCCCCCGAGCAGTACTTC
v_gene: TRBV11-2; d_gene: TRBD2; j_gene: TRBJ2-1; abundance: -; CDR3aa: CASALPEWTSGSLRDEQFF; CDR3nt: TGTGCCAGCGCCCTCCCGGAATGGACTAGCGGGAGTCTTAGGGATGAGCAGTTCTTC
v_gene: TRBV6-5; d_gene: TRBD2; j_gene: TRBJ2-7; abundance: once; CDR3aa: CASSYGAGGVQYF; CDR3nt: TGTGCCAGCAGTTATGGGGCGGGAGGGGTGCAGTACTTC
v_gene: TRBV28; d_gene: -; j_gene: TRBJ2-5; abundance: -; CDR3aa: CASSPPFLSRLRETQYF; CDR3nt: TGTGCCAGCAGTCCCCCTTTCCTTTCCAGGCTCCGAGAGACCCAGTACTTC
v_gene: TRBV4-3; d_gene: TRBD2; j_gene: TRBJ2-7; abundance: -; CDR3aa: CASSQGAGPYEQYF; CDR3nt: TGCGCCAGCAGCCAAGGAGCGGGGCCCTACGAGCAGTACTTC
v_gene: TRBV7-3; d_gene: -; j_gene: TRBJ2-1; abundance: -; CDR3aa: CASSPGGNEQFF; CDR3nt: TGTGCCAGCAGCCCCGGAGGCAATGAGCAGTTCTTC